Following are 25 T cell receptor beta chains from one sample sequenced in a study of CD4 T cells in relation to SARS-CoV-2 and coronaviruses. Here immunoSEQ multiplex PCR was the method, and the copy in TCRdb shows in-frame clones only, minus some. This sample has tens of thousands of clones, with 55% to 80% found just once. Before the COVID-19 pandemic, during about 2010-2018, CD4+ T cells were taken from unexposed donors. CD4+ T cells were isolated from the cells after 10 days of culture. No antigen has been identified for these receptors. The specimen was CD4+ T cells from PBMCs, cultured in vitro. All receptors come from a human donor in good health.

This rearrangement joins TRBV11-3 to TRBJ2-5; D tentatively fits TRBD1 or TRBD2 (5 bases each). V was cut by 1 base and J by 3 bases, with 12 bases left in between. The CDR3 contains 15 residues. Germline assignment: CDR1 SGHNT and CDR2 YENEEA. The CDR3 spells CASSLGGTREETQYF. The DNA of the CDR3 is TGTGCCAGCAGCTTAGGAGGGACCCGAGAAGAGACCCAGTACTTC.

This clone was picked up a small number of times. This rearrangement joins TRBV7-6 to TRBJ2-7; D possibly uses TRBD1 or TRBD2 (6 bases each). The CDR3 consists of 15 residues. Trimming shortened V by 2 bases and J by 10 bases, and 21 bases separated the two germline ends. Germline V gene data show CDR1 as SGHVS and CDR2 as FNYEAQ. CDR3 nucleotides: TGTGCCAGCAGCTTAAGGGTGGAGGGGGGCTCCGAACAGTACTTC. Translating it yields CASSLRVEGGSEQYF.

The chain combines TRBV5-3 with TRBJ2-1; D is possibly TRBD1 or TRBD2 (6 bases each). TRBV5-3 is designated an ORF whose function remains uncertain. The CDR3 is 12 amino acids. Trimming removed 7 bases at V and 8 bases at J, with 13 bases between. CDR3 protein: CARPTGRHEQFF. The CDR3, as DNA: TGTGCCAGACCCACAGGGAGGCATGAGCAGTTCTTC.

The chain links TRBV19 to TRBJ1-2; 7 bases line up with TRBD1. V shed 0 bases and J 6 bases; nucleotides not matched to a gene: 7. CDR1 LNHDA and CDR2 SQIVND come from the germline V gene (reference sequence). This CDR3 has 15 amino acids. CDR3: CASSIDQLGGHGYTF. As DNA, the CDR3 is TGTGCCAGTAGTATAGATCAATTAGGGGGCCATGGCTACACCTTC.

The chain uses TRBV7-3 and TRBJ2-2, with 13 nucleotides matching TRBD2. The CDR3 extends over 18 amino acids. Germline V gene data show CDR1 as SGHTA and CDR2 as FQGTGA. The V segment lost 4 bases and the J segment 6 bases; nucleotides outside the gene matches: 11. DNA of the CDR3: TGTGCCAGCAGCTCCCCCGGACTAGCGGGGGACACATCCGGGGAGCTGTTTTTT. Translated: CASSSPGLAGDTSGELFF.

The J gene is TRBJ2-7, the V gene TRBV4-1, with 13 bases that match TRBD2. CDR3 length equals 15 residues. Losses at the gene ends were 6 bases for V and 3 bases for J; bases not matched to a gene: 5. Germline CDR1 MGHRA, CDR2 YSYEKL. This CDR3 reads CASRGGLAGNYEQYF. DNA for the CDR3: TGCGCCAGCAGAGGGGGACTAGCGGGGAACTACGAGCAGTACTTC.

The V gene is TRBV7-2, the J gene TRBJ1-3, with D unresolved. CDR1 is SGHTA, CDR2 FQGNSA, per germline. The CDR3 runs 14 residues. With 5 bases removed from V and 4 bases from J, the gap between germline ends came to 12 bases. CDR3 in amino acids: CASSPSPSGNTIYF. As DNA, the CDR3 is TGTGCCAGCAGCCCCAGCCCATCGGGAAACACCATATATTTT.

V gene TRBV6-2 or TRBV6-3 combines with J gene TRBJ2-4, with D perhaps matching TRBD1 (6 bases). The CDR3 loop spans 12 amino acids. With 5 bases removed from V and 7 bases from J, the gap between germline ends came to 9 bases. Germline lookup yields CDR1 MNHEY and CDR2 SVGEGT. The CDR3 protein is CASSGGINIQYF. CDR3 coding DNA: TGTGCCAGCAGTGGGGGCATTAACATTCAGTACTTC.

CDR3 coding DNA: TGTGCCAGCACCCTTAGGCTAGCGGGGGGGAGCACAGATACGCAGTATTTT. Encoded protein: CASTLRLAGGSTDTQYF. The genes are TRBV13 and TRBJ2-3; TRBD2 matches 12 bases. Germline CDR1 and CDR2: PRHDT and FYEKMQ (reference sequence). The CDR3 totals 17 residues. Trimming at V came to 7 bases and at J to 0 bases, leaving 8 bases not matched to a gene.

The V call is TRBV20-1, the J call TRBJ2-5; D uncertain. Trimming removed 6 bases at V and 2 bases at J, with 7 bases between. In germline, CDR1 is DFQATT, CDR2 SNEGSKA (reference sequence). The CDR3 runs to 11 residues. In DNA form, the CDR3 reads TGCAGTGCAAGACTGCAAGAGACCCAGTACTTC. Protein product: CSARLQETQYF.

This chain joins TRBV3-1 (or the pseudogene TRBV3-2) and TRBJ2-1; no clear D. Germline loops: CDR1 LGHDT, CDR2 YNNKEL (reference sequence). This CDR3 has 14 amino acids. The V end was cut by 0 bases, the J end by 6 bases, with 9 bases between. The CDR3, as DNA: TGTGCCAGCAGCCAAGACCGCCACTCCAATGAGCAGTTCTTC. As protein: CASSQDRHSNEQFF.

The chain employs TRBV6-2 or TRBV6-3 and TRBJ1-2; TRBD1 aligns across 9 bases. CDR1 and CDR2 (germline): MNHEY, SVGEGT. V was clipped by 6 bases and J by 5 bases; unmatched bases: 4. The CDR3 is 13 residues long. The CDR3 protein is CASSSGQGYGYTF. The CDR3 DNA is TGTGCCAGCAGCTCCGGACAGGGGTATGGCTACACCTTC.

The chain's CDR3 is CAISEQQSGNTIYF. CDR3 sequence (DNA): TGTGCCATCAGTGAGCAGCAGTCTGGAAACACCATATATTTT. The J gene is TRBJ1-3, the V gene TRBV10-3; D is unclear. The CDR3 runs 14 residues. The germline V and J ends were trimmed by 2 bases and 1 base, with 6 bases remaining between them. From germline, CDR1 is ENHRY and CDR2 SYGVKD.

V gene TRBV14 combines with J gene TRBJ2-1; 11 bases fit TRBD2. Trimming at V came to 4 bases and at J to 9 bases, leaving 8 bases not matched to a gene. Looked up from germline, CDR1 is SGHDN and CDR2 is FVKESK. The CDR3 is 15 residues long. CDR3 residues: CASSPGLAGVGEQFF. CDR3 sequence (DNA): TGTGCCAGCAGCCCAGGACTAGCGGGCGTGGGTGAGCAGTTCTTC. The full variable domain, completed using reference TRBV14 and TRBJ2-1, is EAGVTQFPSHSVIEKGQTVTLRCDPISGHDNLYWYRRVMGKEIKFLLHFVKESKQDESGMPNNRFLAERTGGTYSTLKVQPAELEDSGVYFCASSPGLAGVGEQFFGPGTRLTVL.

The genes are TRBV10-2 and TRBJ1-1; 8 bases agree with TRBD1. The junction had 11 bases not matched to a gene; V was cut back by 0 bases and J by 11 bases. CDR3 length equals 15 residues. Per the germline V gene, CDR1 is WSHSY and CDR2 is SAAADI. CDR3 coding DNA: TGCGCCAGCAGTGAGTCCCCAGGGGGCGCGGGTACTGCTTTCTTT. Protein product: CASSESPGGAGTAFF.

CDR3 in amino acids: CAWTSPGVRTQYF. In DNA, the CDR3 is TGTGCCTGGACCTCCCCCGGGGTGCGGACCCAGTACTTC. The chain carries TRBV30 and TRBJ2-5, with a possible D match to TRBD2 (5 bases). Germline CDR1 GTSNPN, CDR2 SVGIG (reference sequence). V was clipped by 4 bases and J by 7 bases, with 16 bases between them. CDR3 length: 13 residues.

The chain carries TRBV18 and TRBJ2-7, with D uncertain. The ends were cut back, 2 bases at V and 6 bases at J, with 11 bases in the middle. Germline V lookup: CDR1 KGHSH, CDR2 LQKENI. The CDR3 has 13 residues. This chain's CDR3 is CASSPGSLGEQYF. The CDR3, as DNA: TGTGCCAGCTCACCAGGGTCACTCGGCGAGCAGTACTTC.

The chain couples TRBV18 to TRBJ2-5; no clear D gene. Germline CDR1 is KGHSH and CDR2 is LQKENI. V dropped 3 bases and J dropped 2 bases, with 4 bases sitting between them. CDR3 size: 12 residues. CDR3 amino acids: CASSPQQETQYF. CDR3 sequence (DNA): TGTGCCAGCTCACCCCAGCAAGAGACCCAGTACTTC.

This clone was found a few times. The junction does not match germline at one end; this may be a read error. The rearrangement joins TRBV2 to TRBJ2-7; 10 bases line up with TRBD2. Germline V gene lookup returns CDR1 SNHLY and CDR2 FYNNEI. The CDR3 loop spans 12 amino acids. The CDR3 DNA reads as TGTGCCGGCAGACTAGCGGGCCACGAGCAGTACTTC. This gives the protein CAGRLAGHEQYF.

The chain couples TRBV11-3 to TRBJ1-1; D might be TRBD1 (6 bases). CDR3 length: 14 residues. Germline assignment: CDR1 SGHNT and CDR2 YENEEA. Trimming pared 5 bases from V and 1 base from J, leaving 11 bases between. This CDR3 reads CASSTGTQNTEAFF. Here the CDR3 DNA reads TGTGCCAGCAGCACCGGGACACAGAACACTGAAGCTTTCTTT. Full variable domain (remainder filled in from reference TRBV11-3 and TRBJ1-1): EAGVVQSPRYKIIEKKQPVAFWCNPISGHNTLYWYLQNLGQGPELLIRYENEEAVDDSQLPKDRFSAERLKGVDSTLKIQPAELGDSAVYLCASSTGTQNTEAFFGQGTRLTVV.

In its sample, this clone was seen once. The V and J genes are TRBV5-1 and TRBJ2-5; 13 positions agree with TRBD2. J was trimmed by 5 bases and V by 2 bases; bases with no gene match: 9. The length of the CDR3 is 17 residues. CDR1 is SGHRS, CDR2 YFSETQ, per germline. The CDR3 region has the DNA TGCGCCAGCAGCTTTGTGACTAGCGGGGGGCCCGGGGAGACCCAGTACTTC. It encodes CASSFVTSGGPGETQYF. Supplemented by reference TRBV5-1 and TRBJ2-5, the full variable domain reads KAGVTQTPRYLIKTRGQQVTLSCSPISGHRSVSWYQQTPGQGLQFLFEYFSETQRNKGNFPGRFSGRQFSNSRSEMNVSTLELGDSALYLCASSFVTSGGPGETQYFGPGTRLLVL.

The chain employs TRBV7-8 and TRBJ2-2, with D unresolved. The CDR3 covers 15 residues. Germline V lookup: CDR1 SGHVS, CDR2 FQNEAQ. Between the trimmed V and J ends, which lost 5 bases and 6 bases, there was a span of 16 bases. The CDR3 nucleotides are TGTGCCAGCAGCCCTAGAAGGAATTTCGCCGGGGAGCTGTTTTTT. This encodes CASSPRRNFAGELFF.

The V call is TRBV6-5, the J call TRBJ1-2; weak D call: TRBD1 (5 bases). CDR1 and CDR2 from the germline V gene are MNHEY and SVGAGI. The V and J ends lost 6 bases and 8 bases respectively, with 13 bases between them. This CDR3 has 12 residues. The CDR3 DNA reads TGTGCCAGCAGGGGAGGGGTAAAGGGCTACACCTTC. This gives the protein CASRGGVKGYTF.

V usage is TRBV25-1 and J usage is TRBJ2-2; D may be TRBD1 or TRBD2 (5 bases each). V gave up 3 bases and J gave up 5 bases, with 13 bases separating them. This CDR3 comprises 15 residues. CDR1 and CDR2 from the germline V gene are MGHDK and SYGVNS. The chain's CDR3 is CASSDFSEGTGELFF. DNA for the CDR3: TGTGCCAGCAGTGATTTTTCCGAGGGGACCGGGGAGCTGTTTTTT. Variable domain in full (rest from reference TRBV25-1 and TRBJ2-2): EADIYQTPRYLVIGTGKKITLECSQTMGHDKMYWYQQDPGMELHLIHYSYGVNSTEKGDLSSESTVSRIRTEHFPLTLESARPSHTSQYLCASSDFSEGTGELFFGEGSRLTVL.

V usage is TRBV10-3 and J usage is TRBJ1-2, with TRBD1 as a possible D gene (6 bases). The CDR3 has 13 amino acids. With 7 bases removed from V and 6 bases from J, the gap between germline ends came to 15 bases. Germline-derived CDR1 and CDR2 are ENHRY and SYGVKD. This chain's CDR3 is CAITSGTFDGYTF. As DNA, the CDR3 is TGTGCCATCACCTCCGGGACATTTGATGGCTACACCTTC.